The source of this TCR beta chain is a study of PD-1 blockade in classical Hodgkin lymphoma. Every patient experienced relapse after autologous stem cell transplantation, and brentuximab vedotin exposure varied. Assay used: immunoSEQ multiplex PCR; TCRdb lists only in-frame clones, some missing. This table holds 23,000 or so clones, 65% to 85% found once. CDR1 is MGHRA, CDR2 YSYEKL, per germline. This CDR3 has 15 residues. Trimming at V came to 1 base and at J to 8 bases, leaving 3 bases not matched to a gene. The sequences come from peripheral blood mononuclear cells (PBMCs), collected before the second cycle of nivolumab. The sequence was collected from a human donor with classical Hodgkin lymphoma. This sequence joins TRBV4-1 and TRBJ1-3, with 12 positions matching TRBD1. DNA for the CDR3: TGCGCCAGCAGCCAAGCGGGACAGGGGGCATACACCATATATTTT. Translating gives CASSQAGQGAYTIYF.